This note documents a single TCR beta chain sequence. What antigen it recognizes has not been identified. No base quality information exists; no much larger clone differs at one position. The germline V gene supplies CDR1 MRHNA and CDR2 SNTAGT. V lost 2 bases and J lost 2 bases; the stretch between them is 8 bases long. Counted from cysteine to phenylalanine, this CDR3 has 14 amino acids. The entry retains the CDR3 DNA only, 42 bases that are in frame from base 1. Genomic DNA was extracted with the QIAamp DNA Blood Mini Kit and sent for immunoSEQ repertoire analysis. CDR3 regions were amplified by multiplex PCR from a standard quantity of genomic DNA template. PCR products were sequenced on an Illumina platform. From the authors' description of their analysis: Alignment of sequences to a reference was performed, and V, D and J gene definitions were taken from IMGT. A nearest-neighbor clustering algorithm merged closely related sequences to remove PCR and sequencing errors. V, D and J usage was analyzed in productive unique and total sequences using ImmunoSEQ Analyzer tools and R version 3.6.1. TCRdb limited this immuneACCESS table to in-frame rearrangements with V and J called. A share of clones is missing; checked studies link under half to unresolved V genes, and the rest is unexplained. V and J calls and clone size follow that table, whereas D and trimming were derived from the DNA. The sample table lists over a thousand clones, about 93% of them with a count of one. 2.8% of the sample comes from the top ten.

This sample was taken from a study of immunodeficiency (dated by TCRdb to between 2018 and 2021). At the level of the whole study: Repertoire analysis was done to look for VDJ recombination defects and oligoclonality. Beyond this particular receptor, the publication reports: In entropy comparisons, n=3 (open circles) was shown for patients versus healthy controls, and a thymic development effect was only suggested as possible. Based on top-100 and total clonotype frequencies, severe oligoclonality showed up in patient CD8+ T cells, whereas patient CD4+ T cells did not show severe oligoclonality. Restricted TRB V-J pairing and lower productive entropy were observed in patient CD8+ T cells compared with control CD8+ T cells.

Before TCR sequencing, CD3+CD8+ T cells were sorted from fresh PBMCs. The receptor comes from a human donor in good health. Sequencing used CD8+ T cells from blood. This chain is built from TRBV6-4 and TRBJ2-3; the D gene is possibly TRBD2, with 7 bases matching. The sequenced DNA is TGTGCCAGCAGTGACGGGGGGGCCACAGATACGCAGTATTTT. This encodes CASSDGGATDTQYF.